The rows below give T cell receptor beta chains drawn from one sample of a study of blood T cells in healthy people across ages. MiXCR was run by TCRdb on the 5' RACE reads, yielding one entry per CDR3 protein. Here the sample spans some 550,000 distinct CDR3 sequences, around half being singletons. The material sequenced was blood. These receptors were obtained from a man older than 75 in good health. Each CDR3 is given with its conserved first and last residue. The D gene is left open where the match is weak. Not all rows give a size; the values are once, few, many and, for expanded clones, a class.

V,J,size,D,DNA,CDR3
TRBV10-3,TRBJ1-1,once,-,TGTGCCATCAGTGAGTCGAGGACAGCCTTGAACACTGAAGCTTTCTTT,CAISESRTALNTEAFF
TRBV7-2,TRBJ1-1,-,-,TGTGCCAGCAGCTTGTCGTCGGGAACTGAAGCTTTCTTT,CASSLSSGTEAFF
TRBV20-1,TRBJ2-7,-,TRBD1,TGCAGTGCTACCCCAAGGACAGGGGTTACCGAGCAGTACTTC,CSATPRTGVTEQYF
TRBV12-3/TRBV12-4,TRBJ2-3,many,-,TGTGCCAGCAGTTTACTGGTTCGTACACGCACAGATACGCAGTATTTT,CASSLLVRTRTDTQYF
TRBV29-1,TRBJ2-2,-,-,TGCAGCGTTGAAGGGAGGGGCACCGGGGAGCTGTTTTTT,CSVEGRGTGELFF
TRBV2,TRBJ1-2,few,-,TGTGCCAGCAGCCTTCGGGACTCGCACCCTAGGGGCTACACCTTC,CASSLRDSHPRGYTF
TRBV20-1,TRBJ2-5,-,-,TGCAGTGCTAGTAAGGGCAGTTTGGAGACCCAGTACTTC,CSASKGSLETQYF
TRBV20-1,TRBJ2-4,few,TRBD2,TGCAGTGCTAGCGGGTCCGGACTAGCGGGAGGCAAAAACATTCAGTACTTC,CSASGSGLAGGKNIQYF
TRBV10-3,TRBJ2-6,-,-,TGTGCCATCAGTGATCAGGCTTCTGGGGCCAACGTCCTGACTTTC,CAISDQASGANVLTF
TRBV20-1,TRBJ2-2,-,-,TGCAGTGCTACCGACAGTCCCTTACCCGGGGAGCTGTTTTTT,CSATDSPLPGELFF
TRBV6-5,TRBJ2-5,many,TRBD1,TGTGCCACCTTGAGGGACAGGCTAGGAGAGACCCAGTACTTC,CATLRDRLGETQYF
TRBV20-1,TRBJ2-7,-,TRBD2,TGCAGTGCTCCCTCGGGGGGTAGCGTAACCTACGAGCAGTACTTC,CSAPSGGSVTYEQYF
TRBV24-1,TRBJ2-3,-,-,TGTGCCACCAGTGATTTCGGGAGCCAGGGGGGGACAGATACGCAGTATTTT,CATSDFGSQGGTDTQYF
TRBV9,TRBJ1-2,-,TRBD1,TGTGCCAGCAGCGCCGCAAACCGGGACAGGGGGCATTTCGGCTATGGCTACACCTTC,CASSAANRDRGHFGYGYTF
TRBV7-9,TRBJ2-7,few,TRBD2,TGTGCCAGCAGCCCCCTTGGCGGGAGGTCCCACGAGCAGTACTTC,CASSPLGGRSHEQYF
TRBV11-1,TRBJ1-2,-,-,TGTGCCAGCAAAAAGGACGAAAACTATGGCTACACCTTC,CASKKDENYGYTF
TRBV7-2,TRBJ2-5,few,-,TGTGCCAGCAGCTTAGGATTCGTTGGCGAGACCCAGTACTTC,CASSLGFVGETQYF
TRBV7-2,TRBJ2-1,-,-,TGTGCCAGTAGCTTAGAGGTCATAGTCGGGGAGCAGTTCTTC,CASSLEVIVGEQFF
TRBV29-1,TRBJ2-5,few,TRBD2,TGCACCTCTATCGGGGGGGAAGAGACCCAGTACTTC,CTSIGGEETQYF
TRBV6-5,TRBJ1-1,-,-,TGTGCCAGCACCAACTCCGGGACACTTGAAGCTTTCTTT,CASTNSGTLEAFF
TRBV7-2,TRBJ2-7,-,TRBD2,TGTGCCAGCAGCTGGAACCTACTAGCGGGGTACGAGCAGTACTTC,CASSWNLLAGYEQYF
TRBV7-2,TRBJ1-4,-,-,TGTGCCAGCAGCCCCGGGGCGCGGGGGACGACTAATGAAAAACTGTTTTTT,CASSPGARGTTNEKLFF
TRBV6-2/TRBV6-3,TRBJ2-7,-,-,TGTGCCAGCAGTTACGCAGCAAGGAGCTCCTACGAGCAGTACTTC,CASSYAARSSYEQYF
TRBV3-1,TRBJ2-5,once,-,TGTGCCAGCCGTCCAAGTATAGGCCTCCAAGAGACCCAGTACTTC,CASRPSIGLQETQYF
TRBV20-1,TRBJ1-2,few,-,TGCAGTGCTAGAGATTGGGCCAGAAGAAACTATGGCTACACCTTC,CSARDWARRNYGYTF
TRBV6-2/TRBV6-3,TRBJ2-7,-,TRBD2,TGTGCCAGCAGTCTCCTTAGCAGCGGACTAGGGCCCTACGAGCAGTACTTC,CASSLLSSGLGPYEQYF
TRBV3-1,TRBJ2-3,-,-,TGTGCCAGCAGCCAAGAGGGCAGGGGGGCCGTAGATACGCAGTATTTT,CASSQEGRGAVDTQYF
TRBV6-6,TRBJ2-3,few,-,TGTGCCACCAGCGGACTGCGCACAGATACGCAGTATTTT,CATSGLRTDTQYF
TRBV25-1,TRBJ1-2,few,TRBD1,TGTGCCAGCAGTCAACAGGGGAATGGCTACACCTTC,CASSQQGNGYTF
TRBV5-1,TRBJ2-7,few,-,TGCGCCAGCAGAGGCAGGTGGTTGAACGAGCAGTACTTC,CASRGRWLNEQYF
TRBV7-2,TRBJ1-5,-,-,TGTGCCAGCACTAGGAGGGCTGGATCCGGGCAGCCCCAGCATTTT,CASTRRAGSGQPQHF
TRBV5-1,TRBJ2-2,-,-,TGCGCCAGCAGCCCGACGGTCGCCAACACCGGGGAGCTGTTTTTT,CASSPTVANTGELFF
TRBV5-1,TRBJ1-1,-,-,TGCGCCAGCAGCTTGGACGGCCAGGCGGCTTTCTTT,CASSLDGQAAFF
TRBV7-9,TRBJ2-7,-,TRBD1,TGTGCCAGCGATAGGACAGGGGGATCCGAGCAGTACTTC,CASDRTGGSEQYF
TRBV6-5,TRBJ2-1,-,-,TGTGCCACCGCCCTGGGTGTATTGAATGAGCAGTTCTTC,CATALGVLNEQFF
TRBV28,TRBJ1-2,-,TRBD1,TGTGCCAGCACAATCGGGACAGGGGGCCGTGGCTACACCTTC,CASTIGTGGRGYTF
TRBV4-1,TRBJ1-1,-,TRBD1,TGCGCCAGCAGCCCCACGGACAGGGGGAATTTCAACACTGAAGCTTTCTTT,CASSPTDRGNFNTEAFF
TRBV7-2,TRBJ2-1,-,TRBD2,TGTGCCAGCAGCTTAGAAGCGGGGGCCTCCAATGAGCAGTTCTTC,CASSLEAGASNEQFF
TRBV4-3,TRBJ1-3,once,-,TGCGCCAGCAGCCAAGTATGGCAGGGTTACAGAAACACCATATATTTT,CASSQVWQGYRNTIYF
TRBV7-2,TRBJ2-2,-,-,TGTGCCAGCAGCCCTAGCATGGGCCTGAACACCGGGGAGCTGTTTTTT,CASSPSMGLNTGELFF
TRBV6-4,TRBJ2-1,-,-,TGTGCCAGCAGCCGAAACCACAACTACAATGAGCAGTTCTTC,CASSRNHNYNEQFF
TRBV2,TRBJ2-2,-,-,TGTGCCAGCAGCAGGGACACCAACACCGGGGAGCTGTTTTTT,CASSRDTNTGELFF
TRBV6-6,TRBJ1-3,once,-,TGTGCCAGCAGTTTAGGGCAGAACTCTGGAAACACCATATATTTT,CASSLGQNSGNTIYF
TRBV7-2,TRBJ2-1,-,TRBD1,TGTGCCAGCAGCAGGGGACAGGGGGGCAATGAGCAGTTCTTC,CASSRGQGGNEQFF
TRBV29-1,TRBJ2-2,once,-,TGCAGCGTTGTGGGGAACACCGGGGAGCTGTTTTTT,CSVVGNTGELFF